These 26 T cell receptor beta chains originate from one sample sequenced in a study of blood T cell repertoires in COVID-19. Repertoires were generated with immunoSEQ multiplex PCR, while TCRdb's copy carries only in-frame clones and drops some. The sample includes 300,000 to 350,000 clones, roughly 90% of them seen just once. Source material: peripheral blood. All receptors come from a man aged 30 to 39 with COVID-19, enrolled during active disease.

The rearrangement links TRBV5-4 to TRBJ2-7; TRBD1 is a possible D gene (6 bases). The CDR3 runs 13 residues. CDR1 is SGHNT, CDR2 YYREEE, per germline (reference sequence). Trimming left V 10 bases short and J 0 bases short, with 14 bases between. Here the CDR3 DNA reads TGTGCCGTTCAGGGGATCCCCTCCTACGAGCAGTACTTC. It specifies CAVQGIPSYEQYF. Complete variable domain (other parts from reference TRBV5-4 and TRBJ2-7): ETGVTQSPTHLIKTRGQQVTLRCSSQSGHNTVSWYQQALGQGPQFIFQYYREEENGRGNFPPRFSGLQFPNYSSELNVNALELDDSALYLCAVQGIPSYEQYFGPGTRLTVT.

The chain recombines TRBV6-5 with TRBJ1-1, with TRBD1 matching over 10 bases. This CDR3 spans 16 amino acids. V shed 2 bases and J 6 bases; nucleotides not matched to a gene: 9. Germline V CDR1 and CDR2: MNHEY, SVGAGI. The CDR3 spells CASSYPPDRGGSEAFF. The CDR3 DNA reads as TGTGCCAGCAGTTACCCTCCGGACAGGGGGGGTTCTGAAGCTTTCTTT.

The chain employs TRBV7-2 and TRBJ2-2; 8 nucleotides agree with TRBD1. After removal of 4 bases from V and 3 bases from J, the junction contained 10 bases not matched to a gene. The CDR3 spans 17 residues. Germline assignment: CDR1 SGHTA and CDR2 FQGNSA. The CDR3 spells CASSSSRGQGHTGELFF. CDR3 sequence (DNA): TGTGCCAGCAGCTCCTCCAGGGGGCAAGGTCACACCGGGGAGCTGTTTTTT.

J is TRBJ2-2 and V is TRBV19, with 13 bases that match TRBD2. The CDR3 is 18 residues long. Germline lookup yields CDR1 LNHDA and CDR2 SQIVND (reference sequence). V lost 3 bases, J lost 0 bases, and 4 bases stayed unmatched. The CDR3 loop is CASSIRLAGGPNTGELFF. For the CDR3, the DNA is TGTGCCAGTAGTATTAGACTAGCGGGGGGCCCGAACACCGGGGAGCTGTTTTTT. Full variable domain (missing parts from reference TRBV19 and TRBJ2-2): DGGITQSPKYLFRKEGQNVTLSCEQNLNHDAMYWYRQDPGQGLRLIYYSQIVNDFQKGDIAEGYSVSREKKESFPLTVTSAQKNPTAFYLCASSIRLAGGPNTGELFFGEGSRLTVL.

This clone has just one count. The gene calls are TRBV12-3 or TRBV12-4 and TRBJ2-3; tentative D call: TRBD2 (6 bases). Trimming took 6 bases from V and 5 from J, leaving 12 bases between them. The CDR3 is 13 residues long. CDR3 DNA: TGTGCCAGCAGCTTTAGCGGAGGAGATACGCAGTATTTT. The encoded protein is CASSFSGGDTQYF.

The chain combines TRBV14 with TRBJ1-2; D is perhaps TRBD1 (6 bases). The CDR3 contains 15 residues. The germline gives CDR1 SGHDN, CDR2 FVKESK. Trimming pared 1 base from V and 4 bases from J, leaving 13 bases between. The CDR3 protein is CASSQGGPRAYGYTF. In DNA, the CDR3 is TGTGCCAGCAGCCAAGGGGGGCCCCGGGCCTATGGCTACACCTTC.

The V call is TRBV6-5, the J call TRBJ2-5; perhaps TRBD1 as D (8 bases). The germline gives CDR1 MNHEY, CDR2 SVGAGI. This CDR3 region has 15 residues. The V and J ends lost 0 bases and 6 bases respectively, with 14 bases between them. CDR3 loop: CASSYSEQGGQTQYF. For the CDR3, the DNA is TGTGCCAGCAGTTACTCGGAACAGGGGGGGCAGACCCAGTACTTC.

The chain joins TRBV7-6 to TRBJ2-1, with D perhaps matching TRBD2 (5 bases). This CDR3 contains 16 residues. V was pared by 3 bases and J by 0 bases, with 12 bases between. Germline CDR1 and CDR2: SGHVS and FNYEAQ. CDR3 nucleotide sequence: TGTGCCAGCAGCTTGGAGGTGCGAAGCTCCTACAATGAGCAGTTCTTC. As protein: CASSLEVRSSYNEQFF.

The DNA of the CDR3 is TGTGCCAGCAGCTTAGAACAGACTAGCGGCCACACCGGGGAGCTGTTTTTT. Translation: CASSLEQTSGHTGELFF. The chain couples TRBV11-2 to TRBJ2-2; 9 positions agree with TRBD2. Germline V gives CDR1 SGHAT, CDR2 FQNNGV. The V gene end was trimmed by 0 bases and the J gene end by 3 bases; junction bases not matched to a gene: 5. The CDR3 consists of 17 residues.

In its sample, this clone was seen once. This chain joins TRBV4-1 and TRBJ1-1, with TRBD1 matching 7 bases. Germline V CDR1 and CDR2: MGHRA, YSYEKL. This CDR3 has 16 amino acids. After removal of 0 bases from V and 4 bases from J, the junction contained 8 bases not matched to a gene. The CDR3 DNA follows: TGCGCCAGCAGCCAAGATAGGGTGAGGGGGCCCACTGAAGCTTTCTTT. As protein: CASSQDRVRGPTEAFF.

This clone was observed a single time. This chain uses TRBV28 with TRBJ2-7; D perhaps matches TRBD2 (5 bases). This CDR3 is built from 12 residues. CDR1 is MDHEN and CDR2 is SYDVKM in the germline V gene. V lost 3 bases to trimming and J lost 6 bases, with 9 bases between them. The CDR3 is CASSLRVGEQYF. The CDR3 bases are TGTGCCAGCAGTTTGCGGGTGGGCGAGCAGTACTTC.

This clone is a singleton in its sample. V usage is TRBV21-1 and J usage is TRBJ2-7; the table's D call, TRBD1, was not checked against the DNA. TRBV21-1 is a documented pseudogene. The CDR3 covers 16 residues. CDR3 DNA: TGTGCCAGCAGCAAAGAAATTAACAGTAAATCCTACGAGCAGTACTTC. This gives the protein CASSKEINSKSYEQYF.

The V call is TRBV11-1, the J call TRBJ1-6, with no clear D. The CDR3 consists of 13 residues. V was pared by 3 bases and J by 6 bases, with 6 bases between. In germline, CDR1 is SGHAT, CDR2 FQDESV (reference sequence). This CDR3 is CASSFDTNSPLHF. The CDR3 DNA is TGTGCCAGCAGCTTTGACACTAATTCACCCCTCCACTTT.

This sequence joins TRBV6-5 and TRBJ1-2; 10 nucleotides agree with TRBD1. V trimming: 4 bases; J trimming: 5 bases; junction bases outside the gene matches: 10. The CDR3 is made up of 16 amino acids. The germline V gene has CDR1 MNHEY and CDR2 SVGAGI. DNA of the CDR3: TGTGCCAGCAGTTTAACGTCGACAGGGGGCTCTTATGGCTACACCTTC. It encodes CASSLTSTGGSYGYTF.

The V and J genes are TRBV6-1 and TRBJ2-7; perhaps TRBD1 as D (5 bases). In germline, CDR1 is MNHNS, CDR2 SASEGT. The CDR3 runs 13 residues. V was cut by 7 bases and J by 3 bases, with 13 bases left in between. The CDR3 region is CASTATEIYEQYF. The CDR3 coding sequence is TGTGCCAGCACTGCGACAGAAATCTACGAGCAGTACTTC.

This sequence joins TRBV4-1 and TRBJ2-3; 7 bases align to TRBD1. Germline V gene sequence: CDR1 MGHRA, CDR2 YSYEKL. V dropped 1 base and J dropped 4; count of bases not matched to a gene: 11. CDR3 length equals 17 residues. In DNA form, the CDR3 reads TGCGCCAGCAGCCAAGGCCAGACAGGGATGTGGTCAGATACGCAGTATTTT. This sequence encodes CASSQGQTGMWSDTQYF.

The chain links TRBV19 to TRBJ2-7; maybe TRBD2 (5 bases). CDR3 length equals 14 residues. Looked up from germline, CDR1 is LNHDA and CDR2 is SQIVND (reference sequence). Trimming removed 7 bases at V and 0 bases at J, with 13 bases between. The CDR3 DNA reads as TGTGCCAGTACCATTAGCGTAAACTCCTACGAGCAGTACTTC. Translated: CASTISVNSYEQYF.

This clone appeared once. This sequence joins TRBV28 and TRBJ2-6; no clear D gene. The CDR3 is 16 residues long. Germline-derived CDR1 and CDR2 are MDHEN and SYDVKM. Trimming cost V 5 bases and J 0 bases, with 11 bases left between them. The CDR3 nucleotides read TGTGCCAGCAGTCGAGGTCAGAGCTCTGGGGCCAACGTCCTGACTTTC. Its protein is CASSRGQSSGANVLTF.

The genes are TRBV18 and TRBJ1-2; D call uncertain. Germline V gives CDR1 KGHSH, CDR2 LQKENI. V gave up 3 bases and J gave up 6 bases, with 14 bases separating them. This CDR3 has 14 residues. Here the CDR3 DNA reads TGTGCCAGCTCACCCGAAGTCCTTACTGATGGCTACACCTTC. Its protein is CASSPEVLTDGYTF.

This clone was seen only a few times. V gene TRBV19 combines with J gene TRBJ2-1; tentatively, D is TRBD2 (5 bases). From germline, CDR1 is LNHDA and CDR2 SQIVND (reference sequence). The CDR3 spans 17 residues. V was cut by 2 bases and J by 6 bases, with 20 bases left in between. The CDR3 region is CASSISRLLGGGNEQFF. The CDR3, as DNA: TGTGCCAGTAGTATATCCCGATTGCTAGGAGGTGGCAATGAGCAGTTCTTC.

The chain combines TRBV7-2 with TRBJ2-7, with TRBD1 matching 8 bases. Germline CDR1 reads SGHTA; CDR2 reads FQGNSA. Trimming took 5 bases from V and 6 from J; bases not matched to a gene: 3. This CDR3 is 12 amino acids long. DNA for the CDR3: TGTGCCAGCAGCGCGACAGGGGTCGAGCAGTACTTC. It encodes CASSATGVEQYF.

The genes are TRBV7-7 and TRBJ2-5, with 11 bases fitting TRBD2. Germline-derived CDR1 and CDR2 are SSHAT and FNYEAQ (reference sequence). The CDR3 consists of 16 residues. V lost 3 bases and J lost 5; bases outside the gene matches: 8. The CDR3 DNA reads TGTGCCAGCAGCTTCGGGGGGACTAGCGGTCGCGAGACCCAGTACTTC. As protein: CASSFGGTSGRETQYF. Using reference TRBV7-7 and TRBJ2-5 for the parts outside the CDR3, the full variable domain is GAGVSQSPRYKVTKRGQDVTLRCDPISSHATLYWYQQALGQGPEFLTYFNYEAQPDKSGLPSDRFSAERPEGSISTLTIQRTEQRDSAMYRCASSFGGTSGRETQYFGPGTRLLVL.

This clone was counted a few times. V and J are TRBV3-1 (or the pseudogene TRBV3-2) and TRBJ2-5; 11 bases are shared with TRBD1. The CDR3 consists of 15 residues. Looked up from germline, CDR1 is LGHDT and CDR2 is YNNKEL (reference sequence). Trimming took 4 bases from V and 4 from J; bases not matched to a gene: 5. In DNA form, the CDR3 reads TGTGCCAGCAGCCCGGGGACAGGGGGAGGAGAGACCCAGTACTTC. Protein: CASSPGTGGGETQYF.

This rearrangement joins TRBV18 to TRBJ1-4; TRBD1 aligns across 9 bases. Per germline, CDR1 KGHSH and CDR2 LQKENI. Trimming at V came to 4 bases and at J to 5 bases, leaving 5 bases not matched to a gene. CDR3 length: 15 amino acids. DNA of the CDR3: TGTGCCAGCTCACTCACAGGGACAGGGAATGAAAAACTGTTTTTT. Translated: CASSLTGTGNEKLFF.

This clone is a singleton in its sample. V and J are TRBV12-5 and TRBJ1-1; D unclear. CDR1 is LGHNT, CDR2 FRNRAP, per germline. There are 14 residues in the CDR3. Between the trimmed V and J ends, which lost 2 bases and 0 bases, there was a span of 7 bases. As DNA, the CDR3 is TGTGCTAGTGGTTTGAATAATTTGAACACTGAAGCTTTCTTT. This translates into CASGLNNLNTEAFF. Supplemented by reference TRBV12-5 and TRBJ1-1, the full variable domain reads DARVTQTPRHKVTEMGQEVTMRCQPILGHNTVFWYRQTMMQGLELLAYFRNRAPLDDSGMPKDRFSAEMPDATLATLKIQPSEPRDSAVYFCASGLNNLNTEAFFGQGTRLTVV.

V is TRBV28 and J is TRBJ2-1; TRBD2 matches 12 bases. Trimming took 8 bases from V and 4 from J; bases not matched to a gene: 0. The V gene's germline CDR1 is MDHEN and CDR2 SYDVKM. The CDR3 is 13 residues long. CDR3 in DNA: TGTGCCAGCGGACTAGCGGGATACAATGAGCAGTTCTTC. Translated, it gives CASGLAGYNEQFF.